These 22 T cell receptor beta chains originate from one sample sequenced in a study of shared clonotypes between healthy human individuals. Generated by immunoSEQ multiplex PCR, the TCRdb table keeps only in-frame clones and is missing some. There are millions of clones in the sample; 93% occur only once, and around 0.4% lies in the top ten. The sequenced sample consisted of naive CD4+ T cells from PBMCs. This sample's subset: CD45RA+ positively selected. The receptors here all came from a man younger than 30 in good health. Some clones in this sample may be carry-over from other donors' samples.

Comments on this clone: Distinct nucleotide sequences in the sample also encode this CDR3. The chain recombines TRBV6-1 with TRBJ2-5; D gene uncertain. V lost 4 bases, J lost 3 bases, and 3 bases lay in between. In germline, CDR1 is MNHNS, CDR2 SASEGT. The CDR3 runs 11 residues. CDR3: CASSAKETQYF. CDR3 bases: TGTGCCAGCAGTGCTAAAGAGACCCAGTACTTC.

The V call is TRBV19, the J call TRBJ1-3, with no clear D. CDR3 size: 14 residues. V was trimmed by 7 bases and J by 0 bases, leaving 10 bases between them. Germline CDR1 and CDR2: LNHDA and SQIVND (reference sequence). Here the CDR3 DNA reads TGTGCCAGTAAACCGGGCTCCTCTGGAAACACCATATATTTT. It codes for CASKPGSSGNTIYF.

V usage is TRBV25-1 and J usage is TRBJ2-5, with TRBD1 as a possible D gene (6 bases). V dropped 7 bases and J dropped 2 bases, with 11 bases sitting between them. CDR3 length: 13 amino acids. Germline V lookup: CDR1 MGHDK, CDR2 SYGVNS. CDR3 nucleotides: TGTGCCAGCAATAGGGGGAATCAAGAGACCCAGTACTTC. Amino acids: CASNRGNQETQYF.

The chain links TRBV29-1 to TRBJ2-7, with unresolved D. The CDR3 is made up of 12 amino acids. The ends were cut back, 7 bases at V and 4 bases at J, with 14 bases in the middle. Germline V gene sequence: CDR1 SQVTM, CDR2 ANQGSEA. The DNA of the CDR3 is TGCAGCGCTGGGAAGGACGGGTACGAGCAGTACTTC. Its protein is CSAGKDGYEQYF.

V gene TRBV28 combines with J gene TRBJ1-3; 7 bases are a match to TRBD1. Germline CDR1 reads MDHEN; CDR2 reads SYDVKM. V was pared by 4 bases and J by 0 bases, with 9 bases of the junction left unmatched. This CDR3 has 17 residues. CDR3 in amino acids: CASSSGTAPYSGNTIYF. The CDR3 DNA is TGTGCCAGCAGTTCAGGGACAGCACCTTACTCTGGAAACACCATATATTTT. The whole variable domain, filled in from reference TRBV28 and TRBJ1-3, reads DVKVTQSSRYLVKRTGEKVFLECVQDMDHENMFWYRQDPGLGLRLIYFSYDVKMKEKGDIPEGYSVSREKKERFSLILESASTNQTSMYLCASSSGTAPYSGNTIYFGEGSWLTVV.

For this clone: Other DNA sequences of this sample code for an identical CDR3. The chain uses TRBV5-1 and TRBJ1-3; D call uncertain. V dropped 0 bases and J dropped 0 bases, with 4 bases sitting between them. CDR1 SGHRS and CDR2 YFSETQ come from the germline V gene. The CDR3 length is 14 residues. The CDR3 DNA is TGCGCCAGCAGCTTGGAAGGCTCTGGAAACACCATATATTTT. Amino acids: CASSLEGSGNTIYF.

This CDR3 is CASSLARETEAFF. The CDR3 DNA sequence: TGTGCCAGCTCACTTGCCCGGGAAACTGAAGCTTTCTTT. The chain is built from TRBV18 and TRBJ1-1; no clear D gene. The CDR3 has 13 amino acids. V lost 4 bases and J 5 bases, leaving 11 bases between the germline ends. Per the germline V gene, CDR1 is KGHSH and CDR2 is LQKENI.

Only one count was recorded for this clone. The rearrangement links TRBV28 to TRBJ1-5, with D perhaps matching TRBD1 (5 bases). V lost 2 bases to trimming and J lost 0 bases, with 14 bases between them. The CDR3 is 17 residues long. CDR1 and CDR2 from the germline V gene are MDHEN and SYDVKM. As DNA, the CDR3 is TGTGCCAGCAGTTTAGTACGACAGAGCTATAGCAATCAGCCCCAGCATTTT. It specifies CASSLVRQSYSNQPQHF.

This clone came up once. This chain connects TRBV6-5 to TRBJ1-1; 8 bases line up with TRBD1. Germline V gene sequence: CDR1 MNHEY, CDR2 SVGAGI. The CDR3 has 15 residues. Trimming cost V 5 bases and J 4 bases; bases outside gene matches: 9. Here the CDR3 reads CASSRQYRGSTEAFF. The CDR3 DNA reads as TGTGCCAGCAGTCGACAGTACAGGGGGAGCACTGAAGCTTTCTTT.

Written as DNA, the CDR3 is TGCGCCAGCAGCCGGACAACTAACTATGGCTACACCTTC. Translated, it gives CASSRTTNYGYTF. V gene TRBV5-1 combines with J gene TRBJ1-2; tentatively, D is TRBD1 (5 bases). CDR3 length: 13 residues. The V and J ends lost 4 bases and 0 bases respectively, with 7 bases between them. Germline V gene sequence: CDR1 SGHRS, CDR2 YFSETQ.

The V and J genes are TRBV5-1 and TRBJ2-5; D uncertain. Trimming pared 0 bases from V and 4 bases from J, leaving 10 bases between. The CDR3 extends over 14 amino acids. Germline CDR1 reads SGHRS; CDR2 reads YFSETQ. The CDR3 here is CASSLGLDLETQYF. The CDR3 region has the DNA TGCGCCAGCAGCTTGGGATTGGATCTAGAGACCCAGTACTTC.

CDR3 DNA: TGTGCCAGCAGTGAACGGGCGAGGGGAAACACCATATATTTT. Amino acid sequence: CASSERARGNTIYF. V is TRBV6-1 and J is TRBJ1-3; D ambiguous. Trimming took 2 bases from V and 4 from J, leaving 9 bases between them. The CDR3 runs 14 residues. Germline V CDR1 and CDR2: MNHNS, SASEGT.

CDR3 region: CASSVAGAGDEQYF. CDR3 bases: TGTGCCAGCAGCGTAGCTGGGGCTGGAGACGAGCAGTACTTC. The V gene is TRBV9, the J gene TRBJ2-7, with a tentative D call TRBD1 (5 bases). Germline values: CDR1 SGDLS, CDR2 YYNGEE. The CDR3 covers 14 residues. The V end was cut by 0 bases, the J end by 5 bases, with 12 bases between. Together with reference TRBV9 and TRBJ2-7, the CDR3 gives the full variable domain: DSGVTQTPKHLITATGQRVTLRCSPRSGDLSVYWYQQSLDQGLQFLIQYYNGEERAKGNILERFSAQQFPDLHSELNLSSLELGDSALYFCASSVAGAGDEQYFGPGTRLTVT.

The chain is built from TRBV11-2 and TRBJ2-7; the D is unclear. This CDR3 contains 14 residues. Germline V lookup: CDR1 SGHAT, CDR2 FQNNGV. The V gene lost 2 bases and the J gene lost 6 bases, with 14 bases spanning the gap. CDR3 DNA sequence: TGTGCCAGCAGCTTATCCCGGGCCCTGGGCGAGCAGTACTTC. Encoded protein: CASSLSRALGEQYF.

CDR3 nucleotide sequence: TGTGCCAGCAGTTTAGGGACAGGGGTGAATGAGCAGTTCTTC. Protein product: CASSLGTGVNEQFF. The rearrangement joins TRBV28 to TRBJ2-1; 10 nucleotides agree with TRBD1. Per germline, CDR1 MDHEN and CDR2 SYDVKM. Trimming took 2 bases from V and 7 from J; bases not matched to a gene: 2. CDR3 length: 14 residues.

This clone was seen more than once but under ten times. The gene calls are TRBV19 and TRBJ1-5; D remains ambiguous. The V and J ends lost 5 bases and 6 bases respectively, with 17 bases between them. The CDR3 contains 15 residues. Per germline, CDR1 LNHDA and CDR2 SQIVND (reference sequence). CDR3 protein: CASSSKTGSVQPQHF. CDR3 nucleotide sequence: TGTGCCAGTAGTTCGAAGACCGGGTCGGTTCAGCCCCAGCATTTT.

CDR3 loop: CASGLFGESYNEQFF. In nucleotides, the CDR3 is TGCGCCAGCGGATTGTTCGGGGAATCCTACAATGAGCAGTTCTTC. This chain uses TRBV5-1 with TRBJ2-1; D is possibly TRBD2 (5 bases). This CDR3 has 15 residues. Per germline, CDR1 SGHRS and CDR2 YFSETQ. V lost 7 bases, J lost 1 base, and 15 bases lay in between.

The chain combines TRBV7-8 with TRBJ2-1; TRBD2 matches 9 bases. CDR3 size: 16 residues. The V and J ends lost 2 bases and 3 bases, in that order; junction bases with no gene match: 5. Germline CDR1 and CDR2: SGHVS and FQNEAQ. CDR3 residues: CASSLRLADYYNEQFF. CDR3 DNA: TGTGCCAGCAGCTTAAGACTAGCGGATTACTACAATGAGCAGTTCTTC.

V and J are TRBV30 and TRBJ1-2; D is uncertain. V lost 6 bases and J 7 bases, leaving 15 bases between the germline ends. The CDR3 loop spans 12 amino acids. Germline V gives CDR1 GTSNPN, CDR2 SVGIG (reference sequence). CDR3 protein: CACTKTVFGYTF. CDR3 DNA: TGTGCCTGCACGAAGACCGTTTTTGGCTACACCTTC.

In DNA form, the CDR3 reads TGTGCCAGCAGCTTATTGACAGGGGGTTATAATTCACCCCTCCACTTT. As protein: CASSLLTGGYNSPLHF. The chain recombines TRBV7-9 with TRBJ1-6; 9 bases line up with TRBD1. The CDR3 loop spans 16 amino acids. Germline V gene sequence: CDR1 SEHNR, CDR2 FQNEAQ (reference sequence). V lost 2 bases, J lost 4 bases, and 3 bases stayed unmatched.

Regarding this clone: The same CDR3 arises from other DNA sequences in this sample as well. The chain uses TRBV18 and TRBJ2-7; perhaps TRBD2 as D (5 bases). V dropped 6 bases and J dropped 3 bases, with 12 bases sitting between them. The germline CDR1 and CDR2 sequences are KGHSH and LQKENI. CDR3 length: 13 residues. DNA of the CDR3: TGTGCCAGCTCGCCGGGGTTCAACTACGAGCAGTACTTC. Protein sequence: CASSPGFNYEQYF. The variable domain in full, with the rest retrieved from reference TRBV18 and TRBJ2-7, is NAGVMQNPRHLVRRRGQEARLRCSPMKGHSHVYWYRQLPEEGLKFMVYLQKENIIDESGMPKERFSAEFPKEGPSILRIQQVVRGDSAAYFCASSPGFNYEQYFGPGTRLTVT.

To note about this clone: Other nucleotide sequences in the sample specify the same CDR3. V and J are TRBV7-8 and TRBJ1-5; D is perhaps TRBD1 (5 bases). CDR3 length: 13 residues. Germline CDR1 and CDR2: SGHVS and FQNEAQ. Trimming took 2 bases from V and 4 from J, leaving 6 bases between them. CDR3 in amino acids: CASSLRGNQPQHF. The CDR3 DNA reads TGTGCCAGCAGCTTACGGGGGAATCAGCCCCAGCATTTT.